The T cell receptor (beta chain) under discussion was sequenced for a study of shared clonotypes between healthy human individuals (TCRdb year 2020). At the level of the whole study: The cohort comprised a couple of women and a few men aged 18 to 49 years. For each donor, three plates each were used for CD4 naive and CD4 memory, two plates were used for CD8 naive, and one plate was used for CD8 memory. To estimate repertoire size and how much clonotype sharing occurs between individuals, the study deeply sequenced the blood TCR repertoires of about five healthy adults. Different laboratories and diverse techniques were used to prepare libraries and sequence TCR repertoires, to increase sequencing depth and limit assay-specific biases. Between about 0.94 and 8.9 billion PBMCs per donor were obtained by leukapheresis.

Worth noting for this clone: The antigen it recognizes is unknown. The record has no base qualities; no much larger clone is one base away.

The donors were healthy, HIV-negative adults who had no recently reported acute infections or vaccinations. Every donor was a Caucasian adult residing in Nashville, Tennessee, USA. CD4+ T cells were enriched by magnetic negative selection; naive cells were then positively selected on CD45RA, and the negative fraction formed the memory subset. After blood collection by leukapheresis, PBMCs were isolated using Ficoll-Histopaque density gradient centrifugation and then cryopreserved in the vapor phase of liquid nitrogen. Analytical flow cytometry was used to check the purity and quantity of every magnetically sorted T cell population. Each sorted fraction had its genomic DNA isolated and then quantified by UV absorbance on a Nanodrop 2000c. Using the deep immunoSEQ assay, multiplex PCR amplified TCR CDR3 regions from genomic DNA. Genomic DNA extracted from each cell subset was distributed evenly over all wells of several immunoSEQ 96-well plates, and each plate served as one replicate. For sorted subsets, each replicate PCR was loaded with approximately 0.2 ug genomic DNA, equivalent to about 30,000 T cell genomes. Purified libraries were measured with a Qubit 3.0 fluorometer, size-checked on a Bioanalyzer 2100, and measured again with the KAPA Library Quantification kit. Every immunoSEQ 96-well plate was sequenced on a dedicated single-read 150-cycle Illumina NextSeq 550 flow cell. On the authors' methods: Because the immunoSEQ output held only junctional sequences and lacked quality scores, the filtering could not match the filtering applied to full-length reads. Sequences were annotated with PyIR, a Python wrapper for IgBLAST v1.9, and V/J genes and CDR3 were assigned using IMGT germline references. Any read was removed if the V/J assignment was weak (E-value above 1e-6), the CDR3 was missing, or the read contained stop codons, out-of-frame junctions, or ambiguous translated residues. V3J clonotypes were defined as sequences sharing an identical inferred V gene, J gene, and CDR3 amino acid sequence. Percentage overlap between repertoires was calculated by dividing the number of shared unique clonotypes by the size of the smaller repertoire. Repertoire richness was assessed with RTK rarefaction, the Chao1 estimator, and Recon v2.1 estimates of unobserved clonotypes. OLGA was used to compute generation probabilities for all TCRbeta clonotypes that the gDNA method yielded from a handful of donors. TCRdb stores this immuneACCESS table with in-frame sequences only. Part of the clones is absent; in the studies checked, under half of the shortfall reflects unresolved V genes, and no reason is known for the rest. V and J calls plus clone size are reproduced from that table; the DNA served to infer D and trimming. In all, the sample holds 950,000 to 1,300,000 clones, and roughly 80% of those were seen once. The ten largest clones represent about 1.5% of the sample.

The full study reports these points: Naive subsets generally had larger estimated clonotype richness than memory subsets. Sampling was restricted to blood, and TCR repertoires in tissue are likely to differ from TCR repertoires in blood. Rarefaction of sorted-subset datasets indicated incomplete sequencing despite the large sequencing depth. Approximately 5% of naive CD4, 3.5% of naive CD8, roughly 2.4% of memory CD4, and more than 0.35% of memory CD8 clonotypes were shared across a few donors. Higher generation probabilities were observed for clonotypes shared by all four sorted-subset donors than for non-shared clonotypes. Pairwise subsampling indicated that sequencing depth was expected to affect the degree of clonotype sharing among donors. Because the study included a small number of donors, the genetic and exposure-history diversity represented was limited.

Deletion took 3 bases off V and 4 bases off J, with a span of 10 bases between the germline ends. The CDR1 and CDR2 encoded by the germline V gene are SGDLS and YYNGEE. The cysteine opens and the phenylalanine closes a CDR3 of 13 amino acids. Kept here is only the CDR3 DNA, which spans 39 bases and is read in frame from base 1. The V and J segments used are TRBV9 and TRBJ2-5, with an unclear D gene assignment. This sequence was found in a man aged 18 to 30 in good health. Sample: memory CD4+ T cells sorted from blood. The cell subset or site label, as the study defines it: CD45RA-negative fraction. The DNA is as follows: TGTGCCAGCAGCGGGAGCCGAGGAGAGACCCAGTACTTC. The resulting protein is CASSGSRGETQYF.